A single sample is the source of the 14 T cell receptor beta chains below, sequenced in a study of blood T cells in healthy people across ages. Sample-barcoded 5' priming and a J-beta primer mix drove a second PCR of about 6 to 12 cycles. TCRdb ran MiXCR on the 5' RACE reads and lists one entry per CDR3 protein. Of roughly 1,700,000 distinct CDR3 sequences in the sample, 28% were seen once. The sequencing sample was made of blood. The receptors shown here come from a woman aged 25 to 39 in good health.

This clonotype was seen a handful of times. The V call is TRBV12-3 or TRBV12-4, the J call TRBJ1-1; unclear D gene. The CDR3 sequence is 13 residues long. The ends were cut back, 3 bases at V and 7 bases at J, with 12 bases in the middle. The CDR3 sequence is CASSFEGSFEAFF. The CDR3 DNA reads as TGTGCCAGCAGTTTCGAGGGCTCCTTTGAAGCTTTCTTT.

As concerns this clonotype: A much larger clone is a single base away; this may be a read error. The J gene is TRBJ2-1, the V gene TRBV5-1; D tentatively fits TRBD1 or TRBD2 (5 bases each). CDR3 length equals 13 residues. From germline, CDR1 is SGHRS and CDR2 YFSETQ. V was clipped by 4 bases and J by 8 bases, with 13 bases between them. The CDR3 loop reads CASSRGPNDEQFF. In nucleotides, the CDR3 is TGCGCCAGCAGCAGGGGACCTAACGATGAGCAGTTCTTC.

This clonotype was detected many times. The CDR3 loop reads CASSSQDTPTKNIQYF. CDR3 DNA sequence: TGTGCCAGCAGTTCCCAGGACACCCCAACCAAAAACATTCAGTACTTC. This chain joins TRBV6-6 and TRBJ2-4, with D possibly TRBD1 on 5 matching bases. CDR1 and CDR2 from the germline V gene are MNHNY and SVGAGI (reference sequence). Trimming took 4 bases from V and 2 from J, leaving 15 bases between them. The CDR3 runs to 16 residues.

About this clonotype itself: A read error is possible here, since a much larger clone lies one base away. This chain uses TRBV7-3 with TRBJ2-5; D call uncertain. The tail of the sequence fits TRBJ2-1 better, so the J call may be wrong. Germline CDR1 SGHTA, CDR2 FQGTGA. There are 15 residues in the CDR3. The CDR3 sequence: CASSDAGGLQETQFF. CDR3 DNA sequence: TGTGCCAGCAGCGACGCAGGCGGTCTCCAAGAGACCCAGTTCTTC.

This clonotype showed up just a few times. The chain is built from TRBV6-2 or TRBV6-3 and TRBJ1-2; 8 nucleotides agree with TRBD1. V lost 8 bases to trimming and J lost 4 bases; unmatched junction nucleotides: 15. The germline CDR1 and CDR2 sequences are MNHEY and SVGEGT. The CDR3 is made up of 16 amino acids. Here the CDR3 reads CASPTRRQGSSYGYTF. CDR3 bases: TGTGCCAGCCCAACCAGGAGACAGGGGTCGTCCTATGGCTACACCTTC.

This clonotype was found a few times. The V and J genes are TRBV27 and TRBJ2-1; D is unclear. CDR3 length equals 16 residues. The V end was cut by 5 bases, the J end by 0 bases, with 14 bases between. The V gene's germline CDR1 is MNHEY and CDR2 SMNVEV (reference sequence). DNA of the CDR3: TGTGCCAGCAGTCCCTCTGGGCCACACTCCTACAATGAGCAGTTCTTC. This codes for CASSPSGPHSYNEQFF.

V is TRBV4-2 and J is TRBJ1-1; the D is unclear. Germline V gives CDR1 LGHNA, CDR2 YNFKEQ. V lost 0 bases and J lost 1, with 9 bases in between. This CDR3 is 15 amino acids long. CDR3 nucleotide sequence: TGTGCCAGCAGCCAAGATCGGAAGGGGAACACTGAAGCTTTCTTT. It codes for CASSQDRKGNTEAFF.

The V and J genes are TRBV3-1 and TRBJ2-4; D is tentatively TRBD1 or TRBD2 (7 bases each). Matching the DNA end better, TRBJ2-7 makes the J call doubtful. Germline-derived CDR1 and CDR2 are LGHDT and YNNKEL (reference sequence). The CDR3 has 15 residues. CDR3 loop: CASGPDREGAYEQYF. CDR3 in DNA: TGTGCCAGCGGCCCAGACAGGGAGGGGGCCTACGAGCAGTACTTC.

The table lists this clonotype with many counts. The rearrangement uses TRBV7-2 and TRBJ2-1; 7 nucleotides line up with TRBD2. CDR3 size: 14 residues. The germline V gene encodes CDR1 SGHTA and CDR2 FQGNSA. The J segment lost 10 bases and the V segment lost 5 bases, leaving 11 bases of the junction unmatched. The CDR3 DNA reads TGTGCCAGCAGCCCCCCGGGCGGGAGAATGGAGCAGTTCTTC. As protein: CASSPPGGRMEQFF.

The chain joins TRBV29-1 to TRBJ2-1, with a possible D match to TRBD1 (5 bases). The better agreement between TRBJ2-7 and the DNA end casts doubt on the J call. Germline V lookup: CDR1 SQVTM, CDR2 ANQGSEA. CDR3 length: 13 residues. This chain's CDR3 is CSVERGSYNEQYF. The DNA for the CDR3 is TGCAGCGTTGAAAGGGGTTCCTACAATGAGCAGTACTTC.

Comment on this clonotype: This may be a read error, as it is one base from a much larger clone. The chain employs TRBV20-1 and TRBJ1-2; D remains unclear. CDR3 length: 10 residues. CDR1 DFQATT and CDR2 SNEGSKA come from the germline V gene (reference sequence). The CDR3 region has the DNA TGCAGTACTAGTGCGCCTGGCTACACCTTC. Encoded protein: CSTSAPGYTF.

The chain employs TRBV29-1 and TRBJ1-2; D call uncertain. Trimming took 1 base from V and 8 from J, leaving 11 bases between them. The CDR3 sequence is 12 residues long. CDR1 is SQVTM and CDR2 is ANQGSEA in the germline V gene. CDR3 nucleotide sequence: TGCAGCGTTGAAGGCCGCAGCCTCGGCTACACCTTC. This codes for CSVEGRSLGYTF.

The CDR3 DNA is TGTGCCTGGAGTGTAATCTACGGAAGCGACTCCTACAATGAGCAGTTCTTC. Its translation is CAWSVIYGSDSYNEQFF. The J gene is TRBJ2-1, the V gene TRBV30; D unclear. The CDR3 sequence is 17 residues long. V lost 0 bases, J lost 0 bases, and 15 bases lay in between. CDR1 and CDR2 (germline): GTSNPN, SVGIG (reference sequence).

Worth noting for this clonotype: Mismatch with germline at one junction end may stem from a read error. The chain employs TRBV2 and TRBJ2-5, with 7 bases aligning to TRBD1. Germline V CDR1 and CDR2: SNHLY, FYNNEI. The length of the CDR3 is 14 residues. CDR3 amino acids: CAGRVQTGEETQYF. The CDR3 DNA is TGTGCCGGCAGGGTCCAAACAGGGGAAGAGACCCAGTACTTC.